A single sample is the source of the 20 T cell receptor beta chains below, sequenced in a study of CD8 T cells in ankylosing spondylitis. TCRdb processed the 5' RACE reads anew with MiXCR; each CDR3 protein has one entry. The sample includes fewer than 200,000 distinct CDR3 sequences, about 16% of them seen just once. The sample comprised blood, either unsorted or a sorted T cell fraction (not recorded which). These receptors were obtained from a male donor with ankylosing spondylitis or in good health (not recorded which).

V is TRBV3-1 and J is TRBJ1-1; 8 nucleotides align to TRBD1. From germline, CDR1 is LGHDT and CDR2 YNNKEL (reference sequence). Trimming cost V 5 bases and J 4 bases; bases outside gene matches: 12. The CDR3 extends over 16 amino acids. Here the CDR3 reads CASSGSGTGWGTEAFF. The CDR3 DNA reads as TGTGCCAGCAGCGGATCCGGGACAGGTTGGGGCACTGAAGCTTTCTTT.

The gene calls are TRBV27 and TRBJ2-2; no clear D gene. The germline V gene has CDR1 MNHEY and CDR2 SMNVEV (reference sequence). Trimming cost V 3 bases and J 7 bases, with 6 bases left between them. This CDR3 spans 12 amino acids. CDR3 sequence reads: CASSFGIGELFF. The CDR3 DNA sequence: TGTGCCAGCAGTTTCGGCATCGGGGAGCTGTTTTTT.

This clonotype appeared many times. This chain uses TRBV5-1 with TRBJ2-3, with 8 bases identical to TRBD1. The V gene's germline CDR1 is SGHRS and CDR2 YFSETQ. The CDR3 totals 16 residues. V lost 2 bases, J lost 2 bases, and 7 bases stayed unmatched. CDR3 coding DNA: TGCGCCAGCAGCTTTGGACAGGGCGCCTCCACAGATACGCAGTATTTT. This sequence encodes CASSFGQGASTDTQYF.

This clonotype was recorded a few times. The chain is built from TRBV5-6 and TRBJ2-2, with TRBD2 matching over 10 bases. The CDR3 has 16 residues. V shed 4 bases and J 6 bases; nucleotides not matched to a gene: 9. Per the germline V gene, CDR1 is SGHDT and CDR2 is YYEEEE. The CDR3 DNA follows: TGTGCCAGCAGCGTGGGGACTAGCGCAATGGCCGGGGAGCTGTTTTTT. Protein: CASSVGTSAMAGELFF. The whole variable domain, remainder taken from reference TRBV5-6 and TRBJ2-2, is DAGVTQSPTHLIKTRGQQVTLRCSPKSGHDTVSWYQQALGQGPQFIFQYYEEEERQRGNFPDRFSGHQFPNYSSELNVNALLLGDSALYLCASSVGTSAMAGELFFGEGSRLTVL.

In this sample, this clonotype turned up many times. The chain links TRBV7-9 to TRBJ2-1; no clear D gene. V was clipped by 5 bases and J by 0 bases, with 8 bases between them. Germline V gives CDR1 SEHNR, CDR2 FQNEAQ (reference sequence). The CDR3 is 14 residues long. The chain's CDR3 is CASSLQTSYNEQFF. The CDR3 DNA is TGTGCCAGCAGCCTCCAGACCTCCTACAATGAGCAGTTCTTC.

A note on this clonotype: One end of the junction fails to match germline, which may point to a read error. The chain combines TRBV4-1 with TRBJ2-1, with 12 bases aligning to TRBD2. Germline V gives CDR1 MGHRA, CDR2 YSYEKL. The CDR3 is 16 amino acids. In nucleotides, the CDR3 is TGTGCCATGGGCCCCGGGCCGGGACTAGCGGGTTATGAGCAGTTCTTC. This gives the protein CAMGPGPGLAGYEQFF.

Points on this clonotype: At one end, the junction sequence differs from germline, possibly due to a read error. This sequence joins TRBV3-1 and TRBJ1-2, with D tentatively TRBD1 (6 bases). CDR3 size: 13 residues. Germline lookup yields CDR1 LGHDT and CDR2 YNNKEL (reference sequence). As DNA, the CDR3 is TGTGCCAGCAGCCCACGGGACACGAAAGGGCTATACTTC. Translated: CASSPRDTKGLYF.

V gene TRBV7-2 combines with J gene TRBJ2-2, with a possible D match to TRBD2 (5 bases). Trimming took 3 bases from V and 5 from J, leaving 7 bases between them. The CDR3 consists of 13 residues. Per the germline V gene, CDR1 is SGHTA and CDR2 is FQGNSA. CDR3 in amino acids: CASSLGGTGELFF. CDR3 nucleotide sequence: TGTGCCAGCAGCTTGGGCGGGACCGGGGAGCTGTTTTTT.

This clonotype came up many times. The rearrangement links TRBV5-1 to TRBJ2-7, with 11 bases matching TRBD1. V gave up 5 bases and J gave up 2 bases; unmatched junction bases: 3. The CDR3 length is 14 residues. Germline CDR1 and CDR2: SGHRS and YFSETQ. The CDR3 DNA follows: TGCGCCAGCAGACCGGGACAGGGGGCCTACGAGCAGTACTTC. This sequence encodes CASRPGQGAYEQYF.

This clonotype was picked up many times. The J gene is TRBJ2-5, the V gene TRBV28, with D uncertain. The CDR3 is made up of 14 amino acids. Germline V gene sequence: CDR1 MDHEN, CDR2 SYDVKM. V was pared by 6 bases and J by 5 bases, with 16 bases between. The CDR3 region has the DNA TGTGCCAGCAGCCCGTGGGCCCCAACGGAGACCCAGTACTTC. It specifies CASSPWAPTETQYF.

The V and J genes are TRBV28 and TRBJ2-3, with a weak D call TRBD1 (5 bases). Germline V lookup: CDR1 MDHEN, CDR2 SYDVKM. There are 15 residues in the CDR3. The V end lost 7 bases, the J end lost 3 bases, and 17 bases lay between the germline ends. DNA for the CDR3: TGTGCCAGCACTCCCTTCGGACAACGGACAGATACGCAGTATTTT. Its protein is CASTPFGQRTDTQYF.

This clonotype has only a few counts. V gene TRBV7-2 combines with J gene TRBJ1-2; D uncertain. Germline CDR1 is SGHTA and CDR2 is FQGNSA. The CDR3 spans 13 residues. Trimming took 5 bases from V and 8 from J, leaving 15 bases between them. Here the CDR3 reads CASSVGGLLGYTF. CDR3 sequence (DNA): TGTGCCAGCAGCGTCGGCGGGCTCCTGGGCTACACCTTC.

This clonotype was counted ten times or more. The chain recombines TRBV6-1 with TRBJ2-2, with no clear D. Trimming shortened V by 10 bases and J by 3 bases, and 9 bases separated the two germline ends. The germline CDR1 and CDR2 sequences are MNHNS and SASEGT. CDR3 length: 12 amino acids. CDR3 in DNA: TGTGCCACCCAGAAGTACACCGGGGAGCTGTTTTTT. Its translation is CATQKYTGELFF.

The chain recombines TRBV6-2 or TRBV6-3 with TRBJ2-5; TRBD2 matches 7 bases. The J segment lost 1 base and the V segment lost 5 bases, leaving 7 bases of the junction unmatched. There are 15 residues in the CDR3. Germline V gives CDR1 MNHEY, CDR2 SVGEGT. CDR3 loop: CASSLPSSGQETQYF. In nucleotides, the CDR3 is TGTGCCAGCAGTCTCCCCTCTAGCGGCCAAGAGACCCAGTACTTC.

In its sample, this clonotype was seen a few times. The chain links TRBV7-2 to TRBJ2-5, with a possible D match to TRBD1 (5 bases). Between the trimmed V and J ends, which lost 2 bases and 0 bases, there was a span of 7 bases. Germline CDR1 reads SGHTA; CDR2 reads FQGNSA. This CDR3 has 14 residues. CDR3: CASSLKGYQETQYF. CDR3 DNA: TGTGCCAGCAGCTTAAAGGGGTACCAAGAGACCCAGTACTTC.

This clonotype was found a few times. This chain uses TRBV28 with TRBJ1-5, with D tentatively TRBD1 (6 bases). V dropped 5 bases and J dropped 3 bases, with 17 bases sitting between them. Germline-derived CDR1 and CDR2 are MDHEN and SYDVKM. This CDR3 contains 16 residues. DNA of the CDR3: TGTGCCAGCAGTCCCCCAGACAGGACACACAATCAGCCCCAGCATTTT. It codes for CASSPPDRTHNQPQHF.

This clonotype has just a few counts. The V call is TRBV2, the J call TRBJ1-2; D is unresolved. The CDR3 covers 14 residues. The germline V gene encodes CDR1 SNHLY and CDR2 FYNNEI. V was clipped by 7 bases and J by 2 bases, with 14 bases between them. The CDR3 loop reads CASIADEWNYGYTF. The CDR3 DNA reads TGTGCCAGCATAGCTGACGAATGGAACTATGGCTACACCTTC.

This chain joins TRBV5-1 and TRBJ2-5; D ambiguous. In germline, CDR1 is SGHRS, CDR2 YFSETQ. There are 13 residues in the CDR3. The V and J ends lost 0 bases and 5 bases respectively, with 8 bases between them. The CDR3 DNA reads TGCGCCAGCAGCTTGGCAGACAAGGAGACCCAGTACTTC. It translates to CASSLADKETQYF.

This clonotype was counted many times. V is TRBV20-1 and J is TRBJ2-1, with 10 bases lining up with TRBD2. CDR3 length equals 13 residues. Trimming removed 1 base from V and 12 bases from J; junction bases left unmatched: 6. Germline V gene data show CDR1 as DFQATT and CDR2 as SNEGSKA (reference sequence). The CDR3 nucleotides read TGCAGTGCTAGAGGGCTAGCGGGAGTGGGGCAGTTCTTC. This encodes CSARGLAGVGQFF.

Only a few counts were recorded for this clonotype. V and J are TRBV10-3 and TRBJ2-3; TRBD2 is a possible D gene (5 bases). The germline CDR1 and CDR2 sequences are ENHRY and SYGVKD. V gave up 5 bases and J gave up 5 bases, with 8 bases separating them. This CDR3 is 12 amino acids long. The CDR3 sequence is CAISSEGDTQYF. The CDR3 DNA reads TGTGCCATCAGTTCTGAGGGAGATACGCAGTATTTT.